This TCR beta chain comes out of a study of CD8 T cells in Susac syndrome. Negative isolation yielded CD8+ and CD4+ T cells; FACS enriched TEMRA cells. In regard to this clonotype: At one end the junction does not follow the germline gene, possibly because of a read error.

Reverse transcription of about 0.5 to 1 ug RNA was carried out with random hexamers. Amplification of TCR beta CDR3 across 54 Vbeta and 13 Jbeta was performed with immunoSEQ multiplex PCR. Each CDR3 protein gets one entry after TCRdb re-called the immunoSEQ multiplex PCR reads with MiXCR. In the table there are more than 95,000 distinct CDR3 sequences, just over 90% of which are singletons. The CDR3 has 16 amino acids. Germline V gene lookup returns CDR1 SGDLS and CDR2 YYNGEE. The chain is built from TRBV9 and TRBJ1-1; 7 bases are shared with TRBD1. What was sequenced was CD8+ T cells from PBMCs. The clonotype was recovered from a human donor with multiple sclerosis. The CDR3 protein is CASSVNREGGNTEAFF. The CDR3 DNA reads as TGTGCCAGCAGCGTAAACCGGGAAGGGGGCAACACTGAAGCCTTCTTT.